Listed below are T cell receptor beta chains from one sample, sequenced in a study of blood T cell repertoires in COVID-19. TCRdb's table, derived via immunoSEQ multiplex PCR, lists solely in-frame clones and lacks some. The sample holds some 140,000 clones; about 79% are singletons and the top ten take around 3%. Sequenced: peripheral blood. The receptors were gathered from a woman at least 80 years old with acute or convalescent COVID-19. CDR3s include the opening cysteine and the closing phenylalanine or tryptophan. The D gene is left open where the match is weak. Where a row states a size, it is once, few, many or the class of an expanded clone; other rows omit it.

cdr3_aa	cdr3_nt	clone_size	j_call	v_call	d_call
CASNYGGQNTEAFF	TGTGCCAGCAACTACGGCGGACAGAACACTGAAGCTTTCTTT	NA	TRBJ1-1	TRBV9	NA
CASSMSAGGTGELFF	TGTGCCAGTAGTATGTCGGCAGGGGGCACCGGGGAGCTGTTTTTT	NA	TRBJ2-2	TRBV19	TRBD1
CASSVVGAGGLNEQFF	TGTGCCAGCAGCGTAGTGGGCGCGGGGGGGCTAAATGAGCAGTTCTTC	NA	TRBJ2-1	TRBV9	TRBD2
CSASRGGTTSREGEQYF	TGCAGTGCTAGTAGGGGCGGGACTACCTCCAGGGAGGGCGAGCAGTACTTC	NA	TRBJ2-7	TRBV20-1	TRBD2
CASSPGQGGTGELFF	TGTGCCAGCAGTCCCGGACAGGGGGGCACCGGGGAGCTGTTTTTT	NA	TRBJ2-2	TRBV25-1	TRBD1
CASSIVHRPPYDYGYTF	TGTGCCAGTAGTATAGTACACAGACCTCCTTACGACTATGGCTACACCTTC	NA	TRBJ1-2	TRBV19	NA
CAISSTGGLEFSANYGYTF	TGTGCCATCAGCTCCACTGGCGGCTTGGAATTCTCGGCTAACTATGGCTACACCTTC	NA	TRBJ1-2	TRBV10-3	NA
CASSEMARGEQYF	TGTGCCAGCAGTGAAATGGCCAGGGGAGAGCAGTACTTC	NA	TRBJ2-7	TRBV2	NA
CASSLRTGPPSPLHF	TGTGCCAGCAGCCTGAGGACAGGTCCTCCTTCACCCCTCCACTTT	NA	TRBJ1-6	TRBV3-1/TRBV3-2	TRBD1
CASSLAGSGANVLTF	TGTGCCAGCAGCTTGGCGGGCTCTGGGGCCAACGTCCTGACTTTC	NA	TRBJ2-6	TRBV5-4	NA
CASRKEGGRYRELFF	TGTGCCAGCAGGAAGGAAGGGGGCCGATACCGGGAGCTGTTTTTT	NA	TRBJ2-2	TRBV7-8	TRBD1
CAWSVRRESYEQYF	TGTGCCTGGAGTGTACGCAGGGAATCCTACGAGCAGTACTTC	NA	TRBJ2-7	TRBV30	NA
CASSLLAGGVGLSTDTQYF	TGTGCCAGCAGCCTACTAGCGGGGGGTGTGGGACTAAGCACAGATACGCAGTATTTT	NA	TRBJ2-3	TRBV28	TRBD2
CASSSDPTGNTEAFF	TGTGCCAGCAGCTCCGACCCGACAGGGAACACTGAAGCTTTCTTT	NA	TRBJ1-1	TRBV13	NA
CASTMRGRGSNEQFF	TGTGCCAGTACCATGCGGGGGCGCGGTAGCAATGAGCAGTTCTTC	once	TRBJ2-1	TRBV19	NA
CASSFVFGSAALYGYTF	TGCGCCAGCAGCTTTGTTTTCGGGTCCGCGGCCCTCTATGGCTACACCTTC	NA	TRBJ1-2	TRBV5-1	NA
CAISARQGLDGYTF	TGTGCCATCAGTGCCCGACAGGGGCTCGATGGCTACACCTTC	NA	TRBJ1-2	TRBV10-3	TRBD1
CASSMLVSGETQYF	TGTGCCAGCAGCATGTTAGTATCAGGAGAGACCCAGTACTTC	NA	TRBJ2-5	TRBV11-2	NA
CASSDLREQYF	TGTGCCAGCAGTGATCTACGCGAGCAGTACTTC	NA	TRBJ2-7	TRBV6-6	NA
CASSSRGLDREKLFF	TGTGCCAGCAGTTCCAGGGGGCTAGATCGGGAAAAACTGTTTTTT	NA	TRBJ1-4	TRBV6-2/TRBV6-3	TRBD1
CASSQELSGIGTYEQYF	TGCGCCAGCAGCCAAGAATTGTCGGGGATTGGGACCTACGAGCAGTACTTC	NA	TRBJ2-7	TRBV4-1	NA
CASSGTGNQPQHF	TGTGCCAGCTCCGGGACAGGGAATCAGCCCCAGCATTTT	NA	TRBJ1-5	TRBV2	TRBD1
CASSPTDSSYGYTF	TGTGCCAGCAGCCCCACGGACAGCAGCTATGGCTACACCTTC	NA	TRBJ1-2	TRBV7-3	NA
CASSLDRLRYTF	TGTGCCAGCAGCCTCGACAGGTTGCGCTACACCTTC	NA	TRBJ1-2	TRBV5-4	NA
CASSGRIWTNEKLFF	TGTGCCAGCAGCGGGCGCATCTGGACTAATGAAAAACTGTTTTTT	NA	TRBJ1-4	TRBV7-8	NA
CASRLDHIPYNEQFF	TGTGCCAGCCGACTTGACCATATCCCGTACAATGAGCAGTTCTTC	NA	TRBJ2-1	TRBV27	NA
CATLGVGSGQPQHF	TGTGCCACTTTAGGGGTGGGGTCGGGTCAGCCCCAGCATTTT	NA	TRBJ1-5	TRBV6-6	NA
CASSYRGPNYGYTF	TGTGCCAGCAGTTACAGGGGTCCTAACTATGGCTACACCTTC	NA	TRBJ1-2	TRBV6-5	NA
CASSVVGLQGADRAEAFF	TGTGCCAGCAGCGTAGTTGGGTTGCAGGGGGCGGACAGGGCTGAAGCTTTCTTT	NA	TRBJ1-1	TRBV9	TRBD1
CASITGGRDTQYF	TGTGCCAGTATAACAGGGGGCAGAGATACGCAGTATTTT	NA	TRBJ2-3	TRBV4-2	TRBD1
CASSIRQGGGYTF	TGTGCCAGTAGTATTCGACAGGGGGGTGGCTACACCTTC	NA	TRBJ1-2	TRBV19	TRBD1
CASSGMYGPGGNEQFF	TGTGCCAGCAGTGGGATGTACGGGCCCGGGGGGAATGAGCAGTTCTTC	NA	TRBJ2-1	TRBV6-1	TRBD2
CASSIPRGRDTQYF	TGTGCCAGTAGTATCCCCAGGGGAAGGGATACGCAGTATTTT	NA	TRBJ2-3	TRBV19	NA
CASSEAGGMDEQFF	TGTGCCAGCAGTGAAGCGGGGGGGATGGATGAGCAGTTCTTC	NA	TRBJ2-1	TRBV6-1	TRBD2
CASSPSRVQSYGYTF	TGTGCCAGCAGCCCCAGCAGGGTCCAAAGCTATGGCTACACCTTC	NA	TRBJ1-2	TRBV7-2	NA
CASQLMGAGVNTEAFF	TGTGCCAGCCAACTTATGGGGGCGGGGGTGAACACTGAAGCTTTCTTT	once	TRBJ1-1	TRBV27	NA
CASSLKLAGGPGDTQYF	TGCGCCAGCAGCTTGAAACTAGCGGGGGGGCCTGGGGATACGCAGTATTTT	once	TRBJ2-3	TRBV5-1	TRBD2
CASSQDRVGETQYF	TGTGCCAGCAGTCAGGACAGGGTGGGAGAGACCCAGTACTTC	NA	TRBJ2-5	TRBV6-5	TRBD1
CASSKELSINRDRTGSPLHF	TGTGCCAGCAGCAAAGAACTTTCAATCAACCGGGACAGGACCGGTTCACCCCTCCACTTT	once	TRBJ1-6	TRBV21-1	NA
CASSAGGDQPQHF	TGTGCCAGCAGCGCCGGGGGGGACCAGCCCCAGCATTTT	NA	TRBJ1-5	TRBV7-2	NA
CASSSLSLGGVAFF	TGCGCCAGCAGCTCCTTATCATTAGGGGGGGTGGCTTTCTTT	once	TRBJ1-1	TRBV5-1	NA
CASSVKGANTEAFF	TGTGCCAGCAGCGTAAAGGGGGCGAACACTGAAGCTTTCTTT	NA	TRBJ1-1	TRBV2	TRBD1
CASSFMDRPTGYTF	TGTGCCAGCAGCTTTATGGACAGGCCGACGGGCTACACCTTC	NA	TRBJ1-2	TRBV7-9	TRBD1
CASSLAGGSGGSTDTQYF	TGCGCCAGCAGCTTGGCCGGGGGGAGCGGGGGCTCCACAGATACGCAGTATTTT	NA	TRBJ2-3	TRBV5-1	TRBD2
CASKGWGLGRGSTNYGYTF	TGTGCCAGTAAGGGTTGGGGATTGGGAAGGGGATCCACTAACTATGGCTACACCTTC	NA	TRBJ1-2	TRBV19	NA
CASKAAAANYGYTF	TGTGCCAGTAAGGCAGCGGCTGCTAACTATGGCTACACCTTC	NA	TRBJ1-2	TRBV19	NA
CASSSDRGYEKLFF	TGTGCCAGCAGCTCGGACAGGGGGTATGAAAAACTGTTTTTT	NA	TRBJ1-4	TRBV7-8	TRBD1